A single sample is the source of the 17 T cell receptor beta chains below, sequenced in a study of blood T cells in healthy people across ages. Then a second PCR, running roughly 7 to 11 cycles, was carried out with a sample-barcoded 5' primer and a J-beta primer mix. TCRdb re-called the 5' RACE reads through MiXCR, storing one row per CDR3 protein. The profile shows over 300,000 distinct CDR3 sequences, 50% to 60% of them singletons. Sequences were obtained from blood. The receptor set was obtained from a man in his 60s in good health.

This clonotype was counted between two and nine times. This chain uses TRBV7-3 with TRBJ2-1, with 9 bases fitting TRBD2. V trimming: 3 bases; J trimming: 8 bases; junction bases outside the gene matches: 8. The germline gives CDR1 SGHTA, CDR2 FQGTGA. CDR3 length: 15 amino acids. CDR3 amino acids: CASSLSSGRGDEQFF. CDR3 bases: TGTGCCAGCAGCTTGAGTAGCGGGAGAGGAGATGAGCAGTTCTTC.

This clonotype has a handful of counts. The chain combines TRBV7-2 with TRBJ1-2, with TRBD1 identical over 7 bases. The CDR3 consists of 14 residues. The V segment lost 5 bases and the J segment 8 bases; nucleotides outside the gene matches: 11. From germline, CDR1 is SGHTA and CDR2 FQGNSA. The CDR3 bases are TGTGCCAGCAGCCGGCCCGAGGGGGCTGGGGGCTACACCTTC. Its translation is CASSRPEGAGGYTF.

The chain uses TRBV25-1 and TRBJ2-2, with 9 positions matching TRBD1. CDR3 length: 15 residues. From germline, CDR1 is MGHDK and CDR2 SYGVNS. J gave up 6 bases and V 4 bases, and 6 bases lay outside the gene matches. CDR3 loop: CASSGRTGAAGELFF. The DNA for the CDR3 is TGTGCCAGCAGTGGGCGGACAGGGGCGGCCGGGGAGCTGTTTTTT. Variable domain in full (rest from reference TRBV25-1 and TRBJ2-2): EADIYQTPRYLVIGTGKKITLECSQTMGHDKMYWYQQDPGMELHLIHYSYGVNSTEKGDLSSESTVSRIRTEHFPLTLESARPSHTSQYLCASSGRTGAAGELFFGEGSRLTVL.

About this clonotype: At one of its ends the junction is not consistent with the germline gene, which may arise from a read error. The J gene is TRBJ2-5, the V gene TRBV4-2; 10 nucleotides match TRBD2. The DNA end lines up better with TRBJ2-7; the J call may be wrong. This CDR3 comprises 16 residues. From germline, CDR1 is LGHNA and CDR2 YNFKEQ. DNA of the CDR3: TGTACCAGCAGCCGACGTAGCGGGGGGACTTCCTACGAGCAGTACTTC. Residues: CTSSRRSGGTSYEQYF.

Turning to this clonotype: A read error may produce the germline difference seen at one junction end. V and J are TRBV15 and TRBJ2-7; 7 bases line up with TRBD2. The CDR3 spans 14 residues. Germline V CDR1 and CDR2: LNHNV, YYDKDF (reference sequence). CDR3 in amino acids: CASSGDTSAYEQYF. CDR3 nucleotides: TGTGCCAGCAGCGGAGACACTAGCGCCTACGAGCAGTACTTC. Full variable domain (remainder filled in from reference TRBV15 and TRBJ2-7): DAMVIQNPRYQVTQFGKPVTLSCSQTLNHNVMYWYQQKSSQAPKLLFHYYDKDFNNEADTPDNFQSRRPNTSFCFLDIRSPGLGDTAMYLCASSGDTSAYEQYFGPGTRLTVT.

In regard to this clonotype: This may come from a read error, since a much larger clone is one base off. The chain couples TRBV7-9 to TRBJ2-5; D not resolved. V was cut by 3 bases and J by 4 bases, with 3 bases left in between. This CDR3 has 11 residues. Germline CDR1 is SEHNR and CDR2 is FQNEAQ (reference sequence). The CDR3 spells CASSFIETQYF. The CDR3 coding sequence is TGTGCCAGCAGCTTTATAGAGACCCAGTACTTC.

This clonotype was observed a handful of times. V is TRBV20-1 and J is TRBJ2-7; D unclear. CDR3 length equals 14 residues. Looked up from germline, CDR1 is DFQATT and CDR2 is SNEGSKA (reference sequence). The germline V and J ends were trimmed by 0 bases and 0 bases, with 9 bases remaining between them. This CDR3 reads CSARDQTSSYEQYF. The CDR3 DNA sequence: TGCAGTGCTAGAGATCAAACCAGCTCCTACGAGCAGTACTTC.

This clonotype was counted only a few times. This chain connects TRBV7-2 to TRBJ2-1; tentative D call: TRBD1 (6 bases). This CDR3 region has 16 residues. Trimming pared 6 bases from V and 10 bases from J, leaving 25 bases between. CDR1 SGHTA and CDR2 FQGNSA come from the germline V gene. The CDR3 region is CASRHPKGLGAGEQFF. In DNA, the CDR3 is TGTGCCAGCAGGCACCCGAAAGGGCTGGGGGCCGGAGAGCAGTTCTTC. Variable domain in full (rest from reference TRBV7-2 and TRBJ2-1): GAGVSQSPSNKVTEKGKDVELRCDPISGHTALYWYRQSLGQGLEFLIYFQGNSAPDKSGLPSDRFSAERTGGSVSTLTIQRTQQEDSAVYLCASRHPKGLGAGEQFFGPGTRLTVL.

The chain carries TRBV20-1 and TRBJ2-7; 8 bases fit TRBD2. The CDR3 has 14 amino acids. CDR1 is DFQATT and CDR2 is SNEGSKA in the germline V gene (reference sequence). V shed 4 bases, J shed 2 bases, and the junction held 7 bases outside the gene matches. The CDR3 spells CSATGLAQTYEQYF. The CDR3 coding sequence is TGCAGTGCTACAGGACTAGCTCAGACCTACGAGCAGTACTTC.

The CDR3 loop reads CASSLPLSGRYDEQYF. In DNA form, the CDR3 reads TGTGCCAGCAGTTTACCCCTCAGCGGGAGATATGACGAGCAGTACTTC. This chain uses TRBV28 with TRBJ2-7; 8 positions agree with TRBD2. The CDR3 extends over 16 amino acids. Germline V lookup: CDR1 MDHEN, CDR2 SYDVKM. V lost 2 bases, J lost 5 bases, and 11 bases stayed unmatched.

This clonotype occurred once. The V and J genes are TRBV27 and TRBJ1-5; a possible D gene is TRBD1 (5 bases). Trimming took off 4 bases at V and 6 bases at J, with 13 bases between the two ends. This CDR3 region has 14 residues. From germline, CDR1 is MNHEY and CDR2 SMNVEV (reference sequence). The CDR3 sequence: CASSWGGIGQPQHF. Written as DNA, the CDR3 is TGTGCCAGCAGTTGGGGCGGCATCGGTCAGCCCCAGCATTTT.

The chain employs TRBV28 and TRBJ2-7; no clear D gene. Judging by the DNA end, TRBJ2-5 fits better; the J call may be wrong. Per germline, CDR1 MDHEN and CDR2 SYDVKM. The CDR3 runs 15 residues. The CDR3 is CASSPNLISRETQYF. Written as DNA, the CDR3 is TGTGCCAGCAGTCCGAATTTGATTTCACGGGAGACCCAGTACTTC.

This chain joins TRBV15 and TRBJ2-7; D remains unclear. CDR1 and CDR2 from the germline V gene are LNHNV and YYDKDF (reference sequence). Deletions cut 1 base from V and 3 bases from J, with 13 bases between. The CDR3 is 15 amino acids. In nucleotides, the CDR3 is TGTGCCACCAGCAGAGTCGGAGATCTTTTCTACGAGCAGTACTTC. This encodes CATSRVGDLFYEQYF.

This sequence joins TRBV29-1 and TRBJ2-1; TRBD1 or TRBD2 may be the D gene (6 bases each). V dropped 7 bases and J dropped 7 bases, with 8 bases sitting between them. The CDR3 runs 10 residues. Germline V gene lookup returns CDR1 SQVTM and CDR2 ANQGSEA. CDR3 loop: CSGGGNEQFF. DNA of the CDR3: TGCAGCGGAGGGGGGAATGAGCAGTTCTTC.

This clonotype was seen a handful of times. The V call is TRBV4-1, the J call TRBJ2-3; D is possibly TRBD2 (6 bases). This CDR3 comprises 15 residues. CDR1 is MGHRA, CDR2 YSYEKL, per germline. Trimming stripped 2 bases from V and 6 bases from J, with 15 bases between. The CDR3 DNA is TGCGCCAGCAGCCAAAGGGACTTCCTGAGGGATACGCAGTATTTT. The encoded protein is CASSQRDFLRDTQYF.

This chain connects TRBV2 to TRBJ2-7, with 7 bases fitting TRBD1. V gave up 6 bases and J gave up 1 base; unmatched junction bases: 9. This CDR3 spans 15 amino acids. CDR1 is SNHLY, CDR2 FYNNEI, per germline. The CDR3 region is CASRDRDRSSYEQYF. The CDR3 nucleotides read TGTGCCAGCAGGGATCGGGACAGATCATCCTACGAGCAGTACTTC.

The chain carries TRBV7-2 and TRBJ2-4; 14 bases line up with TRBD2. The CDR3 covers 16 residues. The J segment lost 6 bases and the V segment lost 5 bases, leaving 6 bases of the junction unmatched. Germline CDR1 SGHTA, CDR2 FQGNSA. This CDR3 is CASSPAGTSGRNIQYF. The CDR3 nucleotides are TGTGCCAGCAGCCCCGCCGGGACTAGCGGGAGAAACATTCAGTACTTC.